These 28 T cell receptor beta chains originate from one sample sequenced in a study of T-cell memory formation after mild COVID-19. One entry per CDR3 protein results from TCRdb running MiXCR on the 5' RACE reads. The sample comprises about 360,000 distinct CDR3 sequences, about 15% of which are singletons, and around a fifth rests with the top ten. The sample taken for sequencing was PBMCs or a T cell subset sorted from them (not recorded which). The receptor source for this set is a man aged 18 to 30 who had mild COVID-19 (a few samples of this study predate the infection). Cell type and time point are not known.

This clonotype showed up just a few times. The chain is built from TRBV5-6 and TRBJ2-3, with TRBD1 matching 8 bases. The ends lost 2 bases at V and 2 bases at J; junction bases unmatched: 1. The CDR3 extends over 14 amino acids. Germline-derived CDR1 and CDR2 are SGHDT and YYEEEE. This CDR3 is CASSFQGATDTQYF. CDR3 nucleotides: TGTGCCAGCAGCTTCCAGGGGGCCACAGATACGCAGTATTTT. Based on the CDR3 plus reference TRBV5-6 and TRBJ2-3, the full variable domain is DAGVTQSPTHLIKTRGQQVTLRCSPKSGHDTVSWYQQALGQGPQFIFQYYEEEERQRGNFPDRFSGHQFPNYSSELNVNALLLGDSALYLCASSFQGATDTQYFGPGTRLTVL.

This chain uses TRBV27 with TRBJ1-6; no clear D gene. Germline CDR1 and CDR2: MNHEY and SMNVEV (reference sequence). The CDR3 runs 13 residues. Deletions cut 3 bases from V and 9 bases from J, with 9 bases between. The CDR3 DNA reads as TGTGCCAGCAGTTTGGATGGCTCTTCACCCCTCCACTTT. Protein: CASSLDGSSPLHF.

The table lists this clonotype with a few counts. V and J are TRBV6-2 or TRBV6-3 and TRBJ1-2; no clear D. V lost 7 bases to trimming and J lost 1 base, with 10 bases between them. Germline assignment: CDR1 MNHEY and CDR2 SVGEGT. The CDR3 has 13 amino acids. The CDR3 DNA reads TGTGCCAGCACCAGCAGACTTAACTATGGCTACACCTTC. It is translated as CASTSRLNYGYTF.

This clonotype was seen more than once but under ten times. This chain uses TRBV10-3 with TRBJ2-7, with D perhaps matching TRBD1 (6 bases). Looked up from germline, CDR1 is ENHRY and CDR2 is SYGVKD. This CDR3 is built from 16 residues. Deletions cut 0 bases from V and 2 bases from J, with 14 bases between. This CDR3 is CAISESNGGGAYEQYV. The CDR3 DNA follows: TGTGCCATCAGTGAGTCGAATGGGGGCGGCGCCTACGAGCAGTACGTC.

The V and J genes are TRBV5-5 and TRBJ2-5; D is tentatively TRBD1 or TRBD2 (5 bases each). The CDR3 is made up of 14 amino acids. CDR1 SGHKS and CDR2 YYEKEE come from the germline V gene (reference sequence). Trimming left V 4 bases short and J 1 base short, with 11 bases between. CDR3 protein: CASSPWGSQETQYF. In DNA, the CDR3 is TGTGCCAGCAGCCCCTGGGGGTCCCAAGAGACCCAGTACTTC. The full variable domain, in which reference TRBV5-5 and TRBJ2-5 provide the parts outside the CDR3, is DAGVTQSPTHLIKTRGQQVTLRCSPISGHKSVSWYQQVLGQGPQFIFQYYEKEERGRGNFPDRFSARQFPNYSSELNVNALLLGDSALYLCASSPWGSQETQYFGPGTRLLVL.

The CDR3 reads CASSLLSGPSAGEQYF. CDR3 DNA sequence: TGCGCCAGCAGCTTGCTATCCGGGCCTAGCGCGGGCGAGCAGTACTTC. The V and J genes are TRBV5-1 and TRBJ2-7, with D possibly matching TRBD2 (6 bases). Germline V gives CDR1 SGHRS, CDR2 YFSETQ. The V end lost 1 base, the J end lost 6 bases, and 20 bases lay between the germline ends. This CDR3 spans 16 amino acids.

This clonotype was recorded many times. The rearrangement uses TRBV5-8 and TRBJ2-3, with 8 bases lining up with TRBD2. CDR3 length equals 14 residues. The germline CDR1 and CDR2 sequences are SGHTS and YDEGEE. V trimming: 3 bases; J trimming: 5 bases; junction bases outside the gene matches: 5. DNA of the CDR3: TGTGCCAGCAGCTCGGGGGGGCTCATAGATACGCAGTATTTT. Amino acids: CASSSGGLIDTQYF.

The chain joins TRBV6-5 to TRBJ1-1, with D possibly TRBD1 on 5 matching bases. This CDR3 contains 20 residues. Germline-derived CDR1 and CDR2 are MNHEY and SVGAGI. The V gene lost 0 bases and the J gene lost 0 bases, with 23 bases spanning the gap. The CDR3 nucleotides are TGTGCCAGCAGTTACTCCCGGACCGGGAGAAAGGGGCCTTTGAACACTGAAGCTTTCTTT. Protein sequence: CASSYSRTGRKGPLNTEAFF.

This clonotype was picked up many times. This chain joins TRBV3-1 and TRBJ2-5; 7 bases are shared with TRBD1. Germline loops: CDR1 LGHDT, CDR2 YNNKEL (reference sequence). The CDR3 is made up of 16 amino acids. The junction had 11 bases not matched to a gene; V was cut back by 2 bases and J by 5 bases. The CDR3 loop is CASSQLDRNIGETQYF. As DNA, the CDR3 is TGTGCCAGCAGCCAACTGGACAGGAACATAGGGGAGACCCAGTACTTC.

This clonotype was found many times. The chain couples TRBV7-2 to TRBJ2-3, with 8 bases identical to TRBD1. This CDR3 spans 15 amino acids. Germline V CDR1 and CDR2: SGHTA, FQGNSA. Trimming at V came to 5 bases and at J to 1 base, leaving 5 bases not matched to a gene. The CDR3 reads CASSPQGQGTDTQYF. CDR3 DNA: TGTGCCAGCAGCCCCCAGGGACAGGGCACAGATACGCAGTATTTT.

This chain connects TRBV29-1 to TRBJ1-1; no clear D. With 7 bases removed from V and 1 base from J, the gap between germline ends came to 13 bases. This CDR3 has 13 amino acids. Looked up from germline, CDR1 is SQVTM and CDR2 is ANQGSEA. CDR3: CSAGSGANTEAFF. The CDR3 nucleotides are TGCAGCGCTGGCTCGGGCGCGAACACTGAAGCTTTCTTT.

This clonotype was detected many times. The genes are TRBV6-5 and TRBJ2-2; D gene ambiguous. The CDR3 extends over 14 amino acids. V was cut by 4 bases and J by 7 bases, with 13 bases left in between. Germline V CDR1 and CDR2: MNHEY, SVGAGI. The CDR3 reads CASSSTWDGGELFF. CDR3 DNA: TGTGCCAGCAGTTCCACATGGGATGGCGGGGAGCTGTTTTTT.

This clonotype was seen only a few times. The chain carries TRBV7-2 and TRBJ2-2; TRBD1 aligns across 9 bases. Per germline, CDR1 SGHTA and CDR2 FQGNSA. The CDR3 contains 16 residues. Losses at the gene ends were 1 base for V and 5 bases for J; bases not matched to a gene: 5. Here the CDR3 DNA reads TGTGCCAGCAGCTTAGGAGGGACAGGGAGGACCGGGGAGCTGTTTTTT. Translated, it gives CASSLGGTGRTGELFF.

The chain has TRBV12-3 or TRBV12-4 and TRBJ2-7, with 9 bases lining up with TRBD1. This CDR3 contains 14 residues. Trimming took 9 bases from V and 4 from J; bases not matched to a gene: 10. The CDR3 region has the DNA TGTGCCAGTTCATCCGGGACAGGGAATTACGAGCAGTACTTC. Protein product: CASSSGTGNYEQYF.

This rearrangement joins TRBV6-2 or TRBV6-3 to TRBJ1-5; no clear D. Germline values: CDR1 MNHEY, CDR2 SVGEGT. The CDR3 consists of 12 residues. With 5 bases removed from V and 7 bases from J, the gap between germline ends came to 9 bases. This CDR3 reads CASSQPPQPQHF. The CDR3 bases are TGTGCCAGCAGTCAACCCCCGCAGCCCCAGCATTTT.

The chain recombines TRBV5-4 with TRBJ2-7; TRBD1 aligns across 7 bases. The CDR3 length is 13 residues. Germline V CDR1 and CDR2: SGHNT, YYREEE (reference sequence). Trimming took 4 bases from V and 5 from J; bases not matched to a gene: 6. The CDR3 DNA is TGTGCCAGCAGCGTGGACAGGCGCGACGAGCAGTACGTC. Amino acids: CASSVDRRDEQYV.

The rearrangement uses TRBV5-1 and TRBJ2-7, with D hard to call. The CDR3 runs 10 residues. CDR1 and CDR2 (germline): SGHRS, YFSETQ. V was clipped by 1 base and J by 4 bases, with 0 bases between them. The DNA for the CDR3 is TGCGCCAGCAGCTTGTACGAGCAGTACGTC. This gives the protein CASSLYEQYV.

The chain is built from TRBV28 and TRBJ1-2; D remains unclear. The ends were cut back, 0 bases at V and 3 bases at J, with 11 bases in the middle. The CDR3 has 15 residues. The germline gives CDR1 MDHEN, CDR2 SYDVKM. This chain's CDR3 is CASSLWIGRYYGYTF. The DNA of the CDR3 is TGTGCCAGCAGTTTATGGATCGGTCGGTACTATGGCTACACCTTC.

The chain carries TRBV2 and TRBJ2-1, with TRBD1 matching over 7 bases. Per germline, CDR1 SNHLY and CDR2 FYNNEI. CDR3 length equals 11 residues. The V segment lost 8 bases and the J segment 10 bases; nucleotides outside the gene matches: 5. The CDR3 here is CASLGGREQFF. CDR3 nucleotide sequence: TGTGCCAGCTTAGGGGGCCGCGAGCAGTTCTTC.

The chain couples TRBV20-1 to TRBJ2-7, with TRBD2 identical over 8 bases. The V segment lost 4 bases and the J segment 1 base; nucleotides outside the gene matches: 6. CDR3 size: 14 residues. Germline values: CDR1 DFQATT, CDR2 SNEGSKA (reference sequence). The CDR3 coding sequence is TGCAGTGCTAAGGGACTAGAGTTGTCCTACGAGCAGTACTTC. This sequence encodes CSAKGLELSYEQYF.

This clonotype has at least ten counts. This chain joins TRBV20-1 and TRBJ2-5; the D gene is possibly TRBD1 (6 bases). CDR1 is DFQATT and CDR2 is SNEGSKA in the germline V gene (reference sequence). Trimming removed 6 bases from V and 2 bases from J, with 16 bases in between. The CDR3 covers 14 residues. CDR3 in amino acids: CSATGTNYQETQYF. The CDR3 nucleotides read TGCAGTGCGACCGGGACAAACTATCAAGAGACCCAGTACTTC.

This clonotype was seen a few times. The chain uses TRBV5-5 and TRBJ1-4, with D uncertain. With 0 bases removed from V and 3 bases from J, the gap between germline ends came to 6 bases. From germline, CDR1 is SGHKS and CDR2 YYEKEE (reference sequence). This CDR3 is 14 amino acids long. This CDR3 is CASSLGTANEKLFF. The CDR3 DNA sequence: TGTGCCAGCAGCTTGGGCACAGCTAATGAAAAACTGTTTTTT.

This clonotype was seen a handful of times. The gene calls are TRBV29-1 and TRBJ2-3, with D perhaps TRBD1 (6 bases). V dropped 7 bases and J dropped 0 bases, with 14 bases sitting between them. Germline loops: CDR1 SQVTM, CDR2 ANQGSEA. The CDR3 is 14 amino acids. CDR3 residues: CSAEGDTSTDTQYF. CDR3 in DNA: TGCAGCGCCGAAGGGGACACTAGCACAGATACGCAGTATTTT.

There are a few counts of this clonotype. The chain joins TRBV7-9 to TRBJ1-2; the D is unclear. The germline V gene encodes CDR1 SEHNR and CDR2 FQNEAQ (reference sequence). Trimming removed 4 bases from V and 3 bases from J, with 9 bases in between. CDR3 length: 13 residues. CDR3 DNA sequence: TGTGCCAGCAGCTCCGGGCCCCACTATGGCTACACCTTC. The encoded protein is CASSSGPHYGYTF.

The rearrangement links TRBV3-1 to TRBJ1-3; perhaps TRBD1 as D (5 bases). This CDR3 is built from 14 residues. In germline, CDR1 is LGHDT, CDR2 YNNKEL (reference sequence). The ends were cut back, 1 base at V and 4 bases at J, with 8 bases in the middle. The CDR3, as DNA: TGTGCCAGCAGCCAAGGACAGTTCGGAAACACCATATATTTT. Translation gives CASSQGQFGNTIYF. Filled out from reference TRBV3-1 and TRBJ1-3, the complete variable domain reads DTAVSQTPKYLVTQMGNDKSIKCEQNLGHDTMYWYKQDSKKFLKIMFSYNNKELIINETVPNRFSPKSPDKAHLNLHINSLELGDSAVYFCASSQGQFGNTIYFGEGSWLTVV.

This clonotype was seen more than once but under ten times. J is TRBJ2-5 and V is TRBV28, with 7 positions matching TRBD1. There are 15 residues in the CDR3. The germline V gene encodes CDR1 MDHEN and CDR2 SYDVKM. V dropped 5 bases and J dropped 2; count of bases not matched to a gene: 8. CDR3 DNA: TGTGCCAGCAGTGGGTCAGACAGGGCTCAAGAGACCCAGTACTTC. This codes for CASSGSDRAQETQYF. Full variable domain (rest looked up from reference TRBV28 and TRBJ2-5): DVKVTQSSRYLVKRTGEKVFLECVQDMDHENMFWYRQDPGLGLRLIYFSYDVKMKEKGDIPEGYSVSREKKERFSLILESASTNQTSMYLCASSGSDRAQETQYFGPGTRLLVL.

The rearrangement uses TRBV6-2 or TRBV6-3 and TRBJ2-1; D not certain. Germline V gene sequence: CDR1 MNHEY, CDR2 SVGEGT. The V gene lost 8 bases and the J gene lost 10 bases, with 12 bases spanning the gap. CDR3 size: 11 residues. The CDR3 DNA is TGTGCCAGCGAAAATGGGCGCGAGCAGTTCTTC. The encoded protein is CASENGREQFF.

The chain joins TRBV3-1 to TRBJ2-3, with 9 positions matching TRBD2. Germline CDR1 and CDR2: LGHDT and YNNKEL (reference sequence). This CDR3 comprises 17 residues. Trimming removed 4 bases from V and 1 base from J; junction bases left unmatched: 9. The CDR3 DNA follows: TGTGCCAGCAGCCCCCGTCTTGTAGCGGGGGGCACAGATACGCAGTATTTT. Its translation: CASSPRLVAGGTDTQYF.